Below are 14 T cell receptor beta chains sequenced from a single sample in a study of cytomegalovirus exposure and HLA in healthy donors. PCR primers comprised 60 Vbeta and 13 Jbeta primers. Libraries were prepared by immunoSEQ multiplex PCR; TCRdb keeps only in-frame clonotypes and omits some of them. The profile shows some 140,000 clones, 65% to 80% of them singletons. The sample consisted of PBMCs. These TCRs come from a male donor in good health and CMV-seropositive.

This sequence joins TRBV6-1 and TRBJ2-5, with TRBD1 as a possible D gene (5 bases). The J call may be incorrect, as the DNA end agrees better with TRBJ2-7. Germline CDR1 MNHNS, CDR2 SASEGT. The CDR3 extends over 14 amino acids. CDR3 residues: CASSGAGSGYEQYF. CDR3 DNA sequence: TGTGCCAGCAGTGGTGCAGGGTCGGGCTACGAGCAGTACTTC.

The V gene is TRBV9, the J gene TRBJ2-7; tentative D call: TRBD2 (7 bases). The CDR3 loop spans 16 amino acids. V was pared by 0 bases and J by 3 bases, with 16 bases between. CDR1 SGDLS and CDR2 YYNGEE come from the germline V gene. As DNA, the CDR3 is TGTGCCAGCAGCGTAGGGCCAGGGGAGGGTGGCTACGAGCAGTACTTC. Translation: CASSVGPGEGGYEQYF. Combining the CDR3 with reference TRBV9 and TRBJ2-7 gives the whole variable domain DSGVTQTPKHLITATGQRVTLRCSPRSGDLSVYWYQQSLDQGLQFLIQYYNGEERAKGNILERFSAQQFPDLHSELNLSSLELGDSALYFCASSVGPGEGGYEQYFGPGTRLTVT.

This clone was detected only once. The chain recombines TRBV4-3 with TRBJ2-7; 7 nucleotides agree with TRBD1. Looked up from germline, CDR1 is LGHNA and CDR2 is YSLEER. The V gene end was trimmed by 0 bases and the J gene end by 3 bases; junction bases not matched to a gene: 8. The CDR3 has 16 amino acids. The CDR3 here is CASSQDGLGGYYEQYF. The CDR3 DNA reads as TGCGCCAGCAGCCAAGATGGGTTAGGGGGCTACTACGAGCAGTACTTC.

The chain is built from TRBV2 and TRBJ2-3; D is ambiguous. The length of the CDR3 is 12 residues. The V end was cut by 6 bases, the J end by 9 bases, with 13 bases between. The germline CDR1 and CDR2 sequences are SNHLY and FYNNEI. The CDR3 region is CASSSGFPTQYF. In DNA, the CDR3 is TGTGCCAGCAGCTCAGGTTTTCCAACGCAGTATTTT. Variable domain in full (rest from reference TRBV2 and TRBJ2-3): EPEVTQTPSHQVTQMGQEVILRCVPISNHLYFYWYRQILGQKVEFLVSFYNNEISEKSEIFDDQFSVERPDGSNFTLKIRSTKLEDSAMYFCASSSGFPTQYFGPGTRLTVL.

This sequence joins TRBV10-1 and TRBJ2-5; a weak D match, TRBD1 (6 bases). Gene TRBJ2-7 matches the end of the DNA better, so the J call may be wrong. Per germline, CDR1 WNHNN and CDR2 SYGVQD (reference sequence). The CDR3 runs to 14 residues. As DNA, the CDR3 is TGCGCCAGCAGTGAGGGGTCAGGGGCTGGCGAGCAGTACTTC. Encoded protein: CASSEGSGAGEQYF.

The chain couples TRBV6-7 to TRBJ2-4, with D possibly being TRBD1 (5 bases). TRBV6-7 is known as an ORF, though its function is uncertain. The CDR3 is 16 residues long. Trimming left V 7 bases short and J 3 bases short, with 19 bases between. The chain's CDR3 is CASTTPMGQNKNIQYF. CDR3 sequence (DNA): TGTGCCAGCACTACACCAATGGGGCAGAACAAAAACATTCAGTACTTC.

The chain combines TRBV19 with TRBJ2-2; 7 bases fit TRBD2. The length of the CDR3 is 15 residues. Germline lookup yields CDR1 LNHDA and CDR2 SQIVND (reference sequence). The V and J ends lost 5 bases and 5 bases, in that order; junction bases with no gene match: 8. The CDR3 sequence: CASSRGGAWTGELFF. DNA for the CDR3: TGTGCCAGTAGTCGGGGAGGGGCTTGGACCGGGGAGCTGTTTTTT.

The chain has TRBV5-4 and TRBJ1-4; 8 positions agree with TRBD1. The CDR3 is 13 amino acids. CDR1 SGHNT and CDR2 YYREEE come from the germline V gene (reference sequence). The V segment lost 4 bases and the J segment 5 bases; nucleotides outside the gene matches: 1. The chain's CDR3 is CASSRQGNEKLFF. The CDR3, as DNA: TGTGCCAGCAGCAGACAGGGGAATGAAAAACTGTTTTTT. Full variable domain (remainder filled in from reference TRBV5-4 and TRBJ1-4): ETGVTQSPTHLIKTRGQQVTLRCSSQSGHNTVSWYQQALGQGPQFIFQYYREEENGRGNFPPRFSGLQFPNYSSELNVNALELDDSALYLCASSRQGNEKLFFGSGTQLSVL.

The chain carries TRBV5-1 and TRBJ1-2; D uncertain. V was pared by 0 bases and J by 8 bases, with 17 bases between. The CDR3 extends over 15 amino acids. Germline V gene sequence: CDR1 SGHRS, CDR2 YFSETQ. The CDR3 bases are TGCGCCAGCAGCTTGGTCCCAGGAAAAGCTGGGGGCTACACCTTC. Protein sequence: CASSLVPGKAGGYTF.

This clone has just a few counts. The identical CDR3 is also encoded by other nucleotide sequences in the sample. This chain uses TRBV28 with TRBJ2-1, with TRBD2 matching over 7 bases. The CDR3 loop spans 13 amino acids. CDR1 is MDHEN, CDR2 SYDVKM, per germline. The V gene end was trimmed by 10 bases and the J gene end by 3 bases; junction bases not matched to a gene: 6. The CDR3 coding sequence is TGTGCCACCGGCCTAGCGGACTACAATGAGCAGTTCTTC. It is translated as CATGLADYNEQFF.

This clone was observed once. The junction departs from germline at one end; a sequencing error may be responsible. This CDR3 is also generated by other DNA sequences in the sample. The chain employs TRBV7-9 and TRBJ1-1; D is undetermined. Germline V gives CDR1 SEHNR, CDR2 FQNEAQ (reference sequence). This CDR3 is 13 amino acids long. CDR3 in DNA: TGCGCCAGCAGCTCCTTTATGAACACTGAAGCTTTCTTT. Amino acids: CASSSFMNTEAFF.

A few counts support this clone. The chain couples TRBV7-2 to TRBJ2-3; the D gene is possibly TRBD2 (5 bases). Per germline, CDR1 SGHTA and CDR2 FQGNSA. There are 15 residues in the CDR3. V lost 0 bases and J 0 bases, leaving 7 bases between the germline ends. CDR3 sequence reads: CASSLAGASTDTQYF. In DNA, the CDR3 is TGTGCCAGCAGCTTAGCGGGAGCGAGCACAGATACGCAGTATTTT.

The rearrangement uses TRBV6-4 and TRBJ2-3; tentative D call: TRBD1 (5 bases). The V and J ends lost 8 bases and 3 bases respectively, with 15 bases between them. Germline CDR1 and CDR2: MRHNA and SNTAGT. The CDR3 loop spans 14 amino acids. The CDR3 bases are TGTGCCAGCGGGCTGACAGAACTTACAGATACGCAGTATTTT. It translates to CASGLTELTDTQYF.

This chain connects TRBV9 to TRBJ2-1; 7 bases match TRBD1. Per germline, CDR1 SGDLS and CDR2 YYNGEE. The CDR3 has 14 residues. Trimming took 3 bases from V and 4 from J; bases not matched to a gene: 4. This CDR3 reads CASSGRDSYNEQFF. The CDR3, as DNA: TGTGCCAGCAGCGGCCGGGACAGTTACAATGAGCAGTTCTTC.